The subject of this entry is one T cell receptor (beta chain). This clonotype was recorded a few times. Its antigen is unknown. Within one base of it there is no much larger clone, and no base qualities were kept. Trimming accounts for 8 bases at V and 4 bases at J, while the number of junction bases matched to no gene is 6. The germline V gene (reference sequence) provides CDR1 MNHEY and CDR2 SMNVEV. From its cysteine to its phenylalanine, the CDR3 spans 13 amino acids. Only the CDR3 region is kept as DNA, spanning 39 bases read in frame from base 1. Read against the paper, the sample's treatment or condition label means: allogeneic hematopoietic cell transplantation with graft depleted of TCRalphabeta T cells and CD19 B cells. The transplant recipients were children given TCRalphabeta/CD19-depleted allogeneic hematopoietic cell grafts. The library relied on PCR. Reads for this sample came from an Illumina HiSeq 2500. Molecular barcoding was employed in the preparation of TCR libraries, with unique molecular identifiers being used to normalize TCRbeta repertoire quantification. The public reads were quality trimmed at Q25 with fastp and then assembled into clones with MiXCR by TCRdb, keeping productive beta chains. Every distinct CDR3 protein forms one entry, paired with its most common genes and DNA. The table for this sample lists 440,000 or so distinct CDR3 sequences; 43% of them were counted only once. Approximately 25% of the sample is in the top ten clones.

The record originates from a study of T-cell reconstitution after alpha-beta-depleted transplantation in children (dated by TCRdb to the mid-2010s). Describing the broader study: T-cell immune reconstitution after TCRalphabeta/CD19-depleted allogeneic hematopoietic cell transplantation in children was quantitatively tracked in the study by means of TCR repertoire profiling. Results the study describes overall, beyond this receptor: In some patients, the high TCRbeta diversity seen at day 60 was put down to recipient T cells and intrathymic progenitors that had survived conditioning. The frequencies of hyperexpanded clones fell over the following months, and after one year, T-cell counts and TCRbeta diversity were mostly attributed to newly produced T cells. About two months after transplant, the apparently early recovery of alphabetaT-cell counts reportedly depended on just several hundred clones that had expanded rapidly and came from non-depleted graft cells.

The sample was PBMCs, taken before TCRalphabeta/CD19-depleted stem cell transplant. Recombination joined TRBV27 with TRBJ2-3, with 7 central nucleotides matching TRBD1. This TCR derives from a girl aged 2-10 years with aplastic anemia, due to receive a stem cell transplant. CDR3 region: CASRNRGPDTQYF. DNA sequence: TGTGCCAGCCGTAACAGGGGCCCAGATACGCAGTATTTT.